Listed below are T cell receptor beta chains from one sample, sequenced in a study of cytomegalovirus exposure and HLA in healthy donors. Some clones are missing from TCRdb's copy, which holds only in-frame ones; the method was immunoSEQ multiplex PCR. The sample gives approximately 150,000 clones, 75% of which show up once; roughly 12% is in the top ten. The sequencing sample was made of PBMCs. The receptors originated from a man aged 18 to 30 in good health and CMV-seropositive. The CDR3 runs from the conserved cysteine through the conserved F or W. The D gene is left open where the match is weak. Rows may omit the clone size; those that give it use once, few, many or a size class.

j_call: TRBJ1-1; v_call: TRBV27; clone_size: .; d_call: .; cdr3_aa: CASSMGPNTEAFF; cdr3_nt: TGTGCCAGCAGTATGGGGCCGAACACTGAAGCTTTCTTT
j_call: TRBJ2-7; v_call: TRBV5-1; clone_size: .; d_call: TRBD1; cdr3_aa: CASSSSFTGGDYSYEQYF; cdr3_nt: TGCGCCAGCAGCTCCTCTTTTACAGGGGGCGATTACTCCTACGAGCAGTACTTC
j_call: TRBJ2-7; v_call: TRBV19; clone_size: once; d_call: TRBD1; cdr3_aa: CASSITGGSYEQYF; cdr3_nt: TGTGCCAGTAGTATCACAGGGGGCTCCTACGAGCAGTACTTC
j_call: TRBJ2-5; v_call: TRBV2; clone_size: .; d_call: .; cdr3_aa: CASSELAGGETQYF; cdr3_nt: TGTGCCAGCAGTGAATTGGCAGGGGGGGAGACCCAGTACTTC
j_call: TRBJ1-3; v_call: TRBV6-5; clone_size: few; d_call: TRBD1; cdr3_aa: CASRGDRTGNTIYF; cdr3_nt: TGTGCCAGCAGAGGGGACAGAACTGGAAACACCATATATTTT
j_call: TRBJ1-1; v_call: TRBV18; clone_size: few; d_call: TRBD1; cdr3_aa: CASSPTRQGLAEAFF; cdr3_nt: TGTGCCAGCTCACCTACGAGACAGGGTTTGGCTGAAGCTTTCTTT
j_call: TRBJ2-7; v_call: TRBV28; clone_size: .; d_call: .; cdr3_aa: CASRRQLRAYEQYF; cdr3_nt: TGTGCCAGCAGAAGACAGCTTAGGGCCTACGAGCAGTACTTC
j_call: TRBJ2-1; v_call: TRBV27; clone_size: .; d_call: TRBD2; cdr3_aa: CASSFGLAGLDEQFF; cdr3_nt: TGTGCCAGCAGTTTCGGACTAGCGGGATTGGATGAGCAGTTCTTC
j_call: TRBJ2-7; v_call: TRBV29-1; clone_size: few; d_call: .; cdr3_aa: CSVEGDSYEQYF; cdr3_nt: TGCAGCGTTGAAGGTGACAGCTACGAGCAGTACTTC
j_call: TRBJ2-7; v_call: TRBV6-1; clone_size: once; d_call: .; cdr3_aa: CASSRPRCEQYF; cdr3_nt: TGTGCCAGCAGTCGTCCGCGGTGTGAGCAGTACTTC
j_call: TRBJ2-1; v_call: TRBV13; clone_size: .; d_call: TRBD2; cdr3_aa: CASSLGLAGYNEQFF; cdr3_nt: TGTGCCAGCAGCTTAGGACTAGCGGGATATAATGAGCAGTTCTTC
j_call: TRBJ2-2; v_call: TRBV27; clone_size: .; d_call: .; cdr3_aa: CASNREGRAGELFF; cdr3_nt: TGTGCCAGCAACCGAGAGGGCCGGGCCGGGGAGCTGTTTTTT
j_call: TRBJ1-2; v_call: TRBV19; clone_size: .; d_call: .; cdr3_aa: CASSGASPGYGYTF; cdr3_nt: TGTGCCAGTAGTGGGGCCAGCCCTGGCTATGGCTACACCTTC
j_call: TRBJ1-2; v_call: TRBV5-3; clone_size: .; d_call: TRBD1; cdr3_aa: CARSLIGQGRNGYTF; cdr3_nt: TGTGCCAGAAGCTTAATTGGACAGGGTAGGAATGGCTACACCTTC
j_call: TRBJ2-5; v_call: TRBV4-1; clone_size: once; d_call: .; cdr3_aa: CASSQDTGTKETQYF; cdr3_nt: TGCGCCAGCAGCCAAGACACAGGGACTAAAGAGACCCAGTACTTC
j_call: TRBJ2-7; v_call: TRBV28; clone_size: few; d_call: TRBD2; cdr3_aa: CASNQRGRQSHEQYF; cdr3_nt: TGTGCCAGCAATCAACGCGGGAGGCAGAGCCACGAGCAGTACTTC
j_call: TRBJ2-1; v_call: TRBV5-1; clone_size: .; d_call: TRBD1; cdr3_aa: CASSSYRDRGLDEQFF; cdr3_nt: TGCGCCAGCAGCTCGTACCGGGACAGGGGGCTTGATGAGCAGTTCTTC
j_call: TRBJ2-7; v_call: TRBV19; clone_size: .; d_call: TRBD2; cdr3_aa: CASGLAVSYEQYF; cdr3_nt: TGTGCCAGCGGGCTAGCGGTATCCTACGAGCAGTACTTC
j_call: TRBJ2-7; v_call: TRBV28; clone_size: .; d_call: TRBD1; cdr3_aa: CASGDRGFSYEQYF; cdr3_nt: TGTGCCAGTGGGGACAGGGGGTTTTCCTACGAGCAGTACTTC
j_call: TRBJ1-1; v_call: TRBV9; clone_size: once; d_call: .; cdr3_aa: CASSADGHTNTEAFF; cdr3_nt: TGTGCCAGCAGCGCGGACGGACACACTAACACTGAAGCTTTCTTT
j_call: TRBJ2-1; v_call: TRBV7-3; clone_size: .; d_call: TRBD2; cdr3_aa: CASSLAGGYEQFF; cdr3_nt: TGTGCCAGCAGCTTAGCGGGAGGCTATGAGCAGTTCTTC
j_call: TRBJ1-2; v_call: TRBV6-5; clone_size: .; d_call: .; cdr3_aa: CASSYEGYARFEGYTF; cdr3_nt: TGTGCCAGCAGTTACGAGGGATACGCACGTTTCGAGGGCTACACCTTC
j_call: TRBJ2-7; v_call: TRBV4-2; clone_size: .; d_call: TRBD1; cdr3_aa: CASSQDPTGGYEQYF; cdr3_nt: TGTGCCAGCAGCCAAGACCCGACAGGGGGCTACGAGCAGTACTTC
j_call: TRBJ1-5; v_call: TRBV18; clone_size: .; d_call: .; cdr3_aa: CASSLQNQPQHF; cdr3_nt: TGTGCCAGCTCACTACAAAACCAGCCCCAGCATTTT
j_call: TRBJ1-5; v_call: TRBV27; clone_size: few; d_call: TRBD1; cdr3_aa: CASSFRQGAKSQHF; cdr3_nt: TGTGCCAGCAGTTTCAGGCAGGGGGCTAAGTCCCAGCATTTT
j_call: TRBJ1-1; v_call: TRBV6-1; clone_size: few; d_call: .; cdr3_aa: CASSVWIGGQTEAFF; cdr3_nt: TGTGCCAGCAGTGTGTGGATCGGGGGGCAAACTGAAGCTTTCTTT
j_call: TRBJ2-1; v_call: TRBV6-5; clone_size: .; d_call: .; cdr3_aa: CASSYSAPEEKWEQFF; cdr3_nt: TGTGCCAGCAGTTACTCGGCACCCGAAGAAAAATGGGAGCAGTTCTTC
j_call: TRBJ2-3; v_call: TRBV4-1; clone_size: once; d_call: TRBD2; cdr3_aa: CASSHAGLATDTQYF; cdr3_nt: TGCGCCAGCAGCCACGCGGGACTAGCAACAGATACGCAGTATTTT
j_call: TRBJ2-7; v_call: TRBV2; clone_size: .; d_call: TRBD1; cdr3_aa: CASSPGQGAYEQYF; cdr3_nt: TGTGCCAGCAGTCCCGGACAGGGGGCCTACGAGCAGTACTTC
j_call: TRBJ1-5; v_call: TRBV28; clone_size: .; d_call: .; cdr3_aa: CASTPHRGNPNQPQHF; cdr3_nt: TGTGCCAGCACCCCCCACCGGGGGAACCCTAATCAGCCCCAGCATTTT
j_call: TRBJ2-2; v_call: TRBV23-1; clone_size: .; d_call: TRBD1; cdr3_aa: CASSTQGASSTGELFF; cdr3_nt: TGCGCCAGCAGTACCCAGGGGGCATCGAGCACCGGGGAGCTGTTTTTT
j_call: TRBJ2-1; v_call: TRBV7-9; clone_size: .; d_call: .; cdr3_aa: CASSLTRPGTAEQFF; cdr3_nt: TGTGCCAGCAGCTTAACCCGACCGGGAACGGCTGAGCAGTTCTTC
j_call: TRBJ2-7; v_call: TRBV2; clone_size: .; d_call: TRBD2; cdr3_aa: CASSDGLAGGDEQYF; cdr3_nt: TGTGCCAGCAGTGATGGACTAGCGGGAGGGGACGAGCAGTACTTC
j_call: TRBJ2-5; v_call: TRBV5-1; clone_size: .; d_call: TRBD2; cdr3_aa: CASSLLAGEQETQYF; cdr3_nt: TGCGCCAGCAGCTTGTTGGCGGGGGAGCAAGAGACCCAGTACTTC
j_call: TRBJ2-4; v_call: TRBV5-6; clone_size: .; d_call: .; cdr3_aa: CASSLGGPKNIQYF; cdr3_nt: TGTGCCAGCAGCTTGGGGGGGCCCAAAAACATTCAGTACTTC
j_call: TRBJ2-3; v_call: TRBV15; clone_size: .; d_call: .; cdr3_aa: CATGSSHTDTQYF; cdr3_nt: TGTGCCACCGGGAGCAGCCACACAGATACGCAGTATTTT
j_call: TRBJ2-7; v_call: TRBV28; clone_size: .; d_call: .; cdr3_aa: CASSFGSSYEQYF; cdr3_nt: TGTGCCAGCAGTTTCGGGAGCTCCTACGAGCAGTACTTC
j_call: TRBJ1-1; v_call: TRBV27; clone_size: .; d_call: TRBD1; cdr3_aa: CASSPTTGPPGEAFF; cdr3_nt: TGTGCCAGCAGTCCGACGACAGGGCCCCCAGGTGAAGCTTTCTTT
j_call: TRBJ2-1; v_call: TRBV28; clone_size: few; d_call: TRBD2; cdr3_aa: CASRRLAGGNEQFF; cdr3_nt: TGTGCCAGCAGGCGACTAGCGGGAGGGAATGAGCAGTTCTTC
j_call: TRBJ1-1; v_call: TRBV5-5; clone_size: few; d_call: .; cdr3_aa: CASSFTGNTEAFF; cdr3_nt: TGTGCCAGCAGTTTTACAGGGAACACTGAAGCTTTCTTT
j_call: TRBJ1-2; v_call: TRBV20-1; clone_size: .; d_call: .; cdr3_aa: CSATRGAGYTF; cdr3_nt: TGCAGTGCTACCCGGGGGGCTGGCTACACCTTC
j_call: TRBJ2-7; v_call: TRBV28; clone_size: .; d_call: TRBD1; cdr3_aa: CATHTGGRGREQYF; cdr3_nt: TGTGCCACGCATACAGGGGGCAGGGGTCGCGAGCAGTACTTC
j_call: TRBJ2-1; v_call: TRBV7-3; clone_size: .; d_call: TRBD2; cdr3_aa: CASSLRGSRDEQFF; cdr3_nt: TGTGCCAGCAGCTTGCGCGGGAGCCGTGATGAGCAGTTCTTC
j_call: TRBJ1-5; v_call: TRBV7-9; clone_size: .; d_call: TRBD1; cdr3_aa: CASSHLGTGLINQPQHF; cdr3_nt: TGTGCCAGTAGCCACCTTGGGACAGGCCTCATCAATCAGCCCCAGCATTTT
j_call: TRBJ2-7; v_call: TRBV5-1; clone_size: .; d_call: .; cdr3_aa: CASSKDRTHSSYEQYF; cdr3_nt: TGCGCCAGCAGCAAGGATCGGACACACAGCTCCTACGAGCAGTACTTC
j_call: TRBJ1-4; v_call: TRBV6-5; clone_size: .; d_call: .; cdr3_aa: CASSPGRGKLFF; cdr3_nt: TGTGCCAGCAGTCCCGGGAGGGGAAAACTGTTTTTT
j_call: TRBJ2-1; v_call: TRBV9; clone_size: .; d_call: TRBD2; cdr3_aa: CASSLGASGHNEQFF; cdr3_nt: TGTGCCAGCAGCCTAGGGGCTAGCGGGCACAATGAGCAGTTCTTC
j_call: TRBJ1-1; v_call: TRBV5-1; clone_size: .; d_call: .; cdr3_aa: CASSLTTPNTEAFF; cdr3_nt: TGCGCCAGCAGCTTGACAACCCCGAACACTGAAGCTTTCTTT
j_call: TRBJ2-3; v_call: TRBV6-5; clone_size: .; d_call: TRBD1; cdr3_aa: CASRGQIRDTQYF; cdr3_nt: TGTGCCAGCAGGGGACAGATCCGCGATACGCAGTATTTT
j_call: TRBJ2-2; v_call: TRBV5-6; clone_size: .; d_call: .; cdr3_aa: CASTRVRSGELFF; cdr3_nt: TGTGCCAGCACCAGAGTTCGGAGCGGGGAGCTGTTTTTT
j_call: TRBJ2-2; v_call: TRBV9; clone_size: .; d_call: TRBD1; cdr3_aa: CASSRDRVDSPTHPGELFF; cdr3_nt: TGTGCCAGCAGCCGGGACAGGGTGGATAGCCCCACTCATCCCGGTGAGCTGTTTTTT
j_call: TRBJ1-2; v_call: TRBV30; clone_size: .; d_call: TRBD1; cdr3_aa: CAWREDRASYGYTF; cdr3_nt: TGTGCCTGGAGGGAGGACAGGGCGAGCTATGGCTACACCTTC
j_call: TRBJ2-3; v_call: TRBV29-1; clone_size: .; d_call: TRBD1; cdr3_aa: CSVAGTGSTDTQYF; cdr3_nt: TGCAGCGTAGCCGGGACAGGGAGCACAGATACGCAGTATTTT
j_call: TRBJ1-1; v_call: TRBV29-1; clone_size: .; d_call: .; cdr3_aa: CSVERQLGAEAFF; cdr3_nt: TGCAGCGTTGAACGCCAATTAGGGGCTGAAGCTTTCTTT
j_call: TRBJ1-1; v_call: TRBV18; clone_size: .; d_call: .; cdr3_aa: CASSPQNSRDSEAFF; cdr3_nt: TGTGCCAGCTCACCACAAAATTCCAGGGATTCTGAAGCTTTCTTT